Presented here are 30 T cell receptor beta chains from one specimen sequenced in a study of early T cells in non-severe SARS-CoV-2 infection. TCRdb passed the 5' RACE reads through MiXCR, listing each CDR3 protein once. The table lists 66,000 or so distinct CDR3 sequences, 13% of them singletons. Sequenced input: whole blood. These receptors were obtained from an adult who was a healthcare worker with PCR-confirmed SARS-CoV-2 infection or an uninfected control (not recorded which).

A few counts support this clonotype. This chain links TRBV28 with TRBJ1-2; D is perhaps TRBD1 (6 bases). CDR1 is MDHEN, CDR2 SYDVKM, per germline. V was shortened by 2 bases and J by 2 bases, with 6 bases between the two germline ends. The CDR3 has 13 amino acids. The CDR3 bases are TGTGCCAGCAGTTTAAGGGGGAACTATGGCTACACCTTC. Translation gives CASSLRGNYGYTF.

This clonotype was observed at least ten times. This rearrangement joins TRBV7-8 to TRBJ1-2; 9 bases agree with TRBD1. Germline-derived CDR1 and CDR2 are SGHVS and FQNEAQ. The CDR3 length is 15 residues. V was clipped by 4 bases and J by 7 bases; unmatched bases: 10. The CDR3 region has the DNA TGTGCCAGCAGCTCGGGGGTACAGGGGGCGCTTGGCTACACCTTC. It specifies CASSSGVQGALGYTF.

The chain is built from TRBV2 and TRBJ1-1; D possibly corresponds to TRBD1 (6 bases). CDR3 length equals 15 residues. CDR1 is SNHLY, CDR2 FYNNEI, per germline. V was pared by 8 bases and J by 7 bases, with 23 bases between. The CDR3 loop is CASGIRRGGRNEAFF. CDR3 sequence (DNA): TGTGCCAGCGGCATAAGGAGGGGGGGAAGAAATGAAGCTTTCTTT.

A word on this clonotype: With a much larger clone just one base away, this may be a read error. V gene TRBV12-3 or TRBV12-4 combines with J gene TRBJ1-3; maybe TRBD1 (5 bases). The CDR3 is 14 residues long. The CDR3 nucleotides are TGTGTCAGCAGTCCCAGGGAGGCTGGAAACACCATATATTTT. Amino acids: CVSSPREAGNTIYF.

This clonotype was seen ten or more times. In DNA, the CDR3 is TGCAGCGTAAGGACCTTATGGGATACGCAGTATTTT. Translation: CSVRTLWDTQYF. This chain links TRBV29-1 with TRBJ2-3; D unclear. The length of the CDR3 is 12 residues. Germline V lookup: CDR1 SQVTM, CDR2 ANQGSEA. With 6 bases removed from V and 6 bases from J, the gap between germline ends came to 13 bases.

The CDR3 loop is CASKDRGFSEAFF. CDR3 DNA sequence: TGTGCCAGCAAGGACAGGGGGTTTTCTGAAGCTTTCTTT. The chain uses TRBV7-9 and TRBJ1-1; 10 bases align to TRBD1. Germline V gene sequence: CDR1 SEHNR, CDR2 FQNEAQ (reference sequence). V was pared by 7 bases and J by 6 bases, with 5 bases of the junction left unmatched. The CDR3 totals 13 residues.

This clonotype appeared a few times. The J gene is TRBJ1-2, the V gene TRBV28; D gene uncertain. CDR1 is MDHEN and CDR2 is SYDVKM in the germline V gene. CDR3 size: 12 residues. Trimming cost V 6 bases and J 10 bases, with 15 bases left between them. The CDR3 loop is CASRPDRRDYTF. In DNA form, the CDR3 reads TGTGCCAGCAGGCCAGACCGAAGGGACTACACCTTC.

This clonotype occurred many times. The chain uses TRBV27 and TRBJ1-5; D ambiguous. V was cut by 3 bases and J by 0 bases, with 6 bases left in between. Germline loops: CDR1 MNHEY, CDR2 SMNVEV (reference sequence). The length of the CDR3 is 14 residues. The CDR3 coding sequence is TGTGCCAGCAGTTTGGAATATAGCAATCAGCCCCAGCATTTT. Its translation is CASSLEYSNQPQHF.

This clonotype appeared a few times. The V gene is TRBV5-6, the J gene TRBJ2-5; TRBD2 matches 7 bases. Germline CDR1 SGHDT, CDR2 YYEEEE. The CDR3 has 15 residues. V lost 4 bases, J lost 4 bases, and 10 bases stayed unmatched. CDR3: CASSLLPTSTETQYF. The CDR3 bases are TGTGCCAGCAGCCTTCTCCCGACTAGCACAGAGACCCAGTACTTC.

This clonotype occurred many times. The chain joins TRBV7-3 to TRBJ2-3, with 11 bases matching TRBD2. The CDR3 has 15 amino acids. Trimming cost V 6 bases and J 4 bases; bases outside gene matches: 6. In germline, CDR1 is SGHTA, CDR2 FQGTGA. CDR3 residues: CASSLAGGLSDTQYF. Here the CDR3 DNA reads TGTGCCAGCAGTTTAGCGGGAGGGCTCTCAGATACGCAGTATTTT.

DNA of the CDR3: TGCAGTGACAAGGGCGGAGCGGACAATGAGCAGTTCTTC. It codes for CSDKGGADNEQFF. The chain combines TRBV20-1 with TRBJ2-1, with a weak D call TRBD2 (5 bases). The length of the CDR3 is 13 residues. CDR1 is DFQATT and CDR2 is SNEGSKA in the germline V gene (reference sequence). Trimming removed 7 bases from V and 5 bases from J, with 15 bases in between.

This clonotype was found a few times. The chain couples TRBV29-1 to TRBJ2-3; the match to TRBD2 covers 15 bases. CDR1 is SQVTM, CDR2 ANQGSEA, per germline. The ends lost 3 bases at V and 4 bases at J; junction bases unmatched: 5. This CDR3 spans 16 amino acids. The DNA for the CDR3 is TGCAGCGTTGAGCCCGGACTAGCGGGGGGGCCAGATACGCAGTATTTT. This encodes CSVEPGLAGGPDTQYF.

This clonotype was found many times. The chain links TRBV3-1 to TRBJ1-5, with D tentatively TRBD1 (6 bases). Trimming left V 4 bases short and J 5 bases short, with 12 bases between. Germline CDR1 reads LGHDT; CDR2 reads YNNKEL (reference sequence). The length of the CDR3 is 14 residues. CDR3: CASSRSGDDQPQHF. The CDR3 DNA sequence: TGTGCCAGCAGCCGATCAGGGGATGATCAGCCCCAGCATTTT.

V and J are TRBV6-2 or TRBV6-3 and TRBJ2-3; D is unclear. The CDR3 spans 14 residues. V dropped 8 bases and J dropped 3 bases, with 15 bases sitting between them. The germline V gene encodes CDR1 MNHEY and CDR2 SVGEGT. Written as DNA, the CDR3 is TGTGCCAGCCAAACGGAGTTTAGGACAGATACGCAGTATTTT. This translates into CASQTEFRTDTQYF.

This clonotype was found many times. The chain recombines TRBV5-1 with TRBJ1-2; 9 nucleotides line up with TRBD1. The CDR3 runs to 14 residues. J lost 5 bases, V lost 0 bases, and 2 bases had no gene match. CDR1 and CDR2 from the germline V gene are SGHRS and YFSETQ. The CDR3 DNA is TGCGCCAGCAGCTTGGCCGGGACAGGGTATGGCTACACCTTC. Residues: CASSLAGTGYGYTF.

This clonotype has at least ten counts. V and J are TRBV4-3 and TRBJ1-6, with 7 bases fitting TRBD1. CDR3 length equals 18 residues. From germline, CDR1 is LGHNA and CDR2 YSLEER. After removal of 1 base from V and 8 bases from J, the junction contained 14 bases not matched to a gene. The CDR3 protein is CASSQGGQNRGLDSPLHF. DNA of the CDR3: TGCGCCAGCAGCCAAGGGGGGCAAAACAGGGGTCTCGATTCACCCCTCCACTTT.

The J gene is TRBJ1-3, the V gene TRBV12-3 or TRBV12-4, with TRBD1 identical over 7 bases. J was trimmed by 7 bases and V by 6 bases; bases with no gene match: 12. The CDR3 totals 15 residues. The CDR3 region has the DNA TGTGCCAGCAGCCCAGGGGGGTCCGGACGGAACACCATATATTTT. Translation: CASSPGGSGRNTIYF.

This clonotype turned up a few times. The chain recombines TRBV7-2 with TRBJ2-3, with 16 bases matching TRBD2. CDR3 length: 18 amino acids. CDR1 and CDR2 from the germline V gene are SGHTA and FQGNSA. V lost 4 bases and J lost 4; bases outside the gene matches: 8. This CDR3 is CASSSGAGTSGRADTQYF. The CDR3 DNA is TGTGCCAGCAGCTCCGGGGCCGGGACTAGCGGGAGGGCAGATACGCAGTATTTT.

This clonotype showed up many times. This chain uses TRBV29-1 with TRBJ2-3, with D unclear. Trimming left V 6 bases short and J 5 bases short, with 9 bases between. This CDR3 comprises 11 residues. Germline V gene sequence: CDR1 SQVTM, CDR2 ANQGSEA. The CDR3 protein is CSVERIDTQYF. The CDR3 bases are TGCAGCGTCGAACGGATAGATACGCAGTATTTT.

V is TRBV4-1 and J is TRBJ2-4, with TRBD2 identical over 8 bases. Germline V gene data show CDR1 as MGHRA and CDR2 as YSYEKL. This CDR3 is built from 17 residues. V was pared by 0 bases and J by 0 bases, with 4 bases of the junction left unmatched. The CDR3 region is CASSQDHGGVAKNIQYF. In DNA form, the CDR3 reads TGCGCCAGCAGCCAAGATCACGGGGGGGTAGCCAAAAACATTCAGTACTTC.

This clonotype was seen more than once but under ten times. The gene calls are TRBV28 and TRBJ2-1; either TRBD1 or TRBD2 may fit D (5 bases each). Deletions cut 5 bases from V and 12 bases from J, with 11 bases between. The CDR3 length is 11 residues. The germline CDR1 and CDR2 sequences are MDHEN and SYDVKM. The CDR3 DNA sequence: TGTGCCAGCAGTGCCCGGGACCGGCAGTTCTTC. Its translation is CASSARDRQFF.

This clonotype has a count of ten or more. The rearrangement joins TRBV29-1 to TRBJ1-5; D unclear. Germline assignment: CDR1 SQVTM and CDR2 ANQGSEA. The CDR3 extends over 14 amino acids. Trimming took 5 bases from V and 0 from J, leaving 11 bases between them. CDR3 loop: CSVLVGGSNQPQHF. The CDR3 bases are TGCAGCGTTTTGGTTGGCGGTAGCAATCAGCCCCAGCATTTT.

This clonotype has at least ten counts. The rearrangement links TRBV27 to TRBJ2-5, with D perhaps matching TRBD1 or TRBD2 (5 bases each). Per germline, CDR1 MNHEY and CDR2 SMNVEV (reference sequence). CDR3 length: 14 residues. V lost 5 bases to trimming and J lost 1 base, with 11 bases between them. The CDR3, as DNA: TGTGCCAGCAGTGTCTATGGGACCCAAGAGACCCAGTACTTC. Amino acids: CASSVYGTQETQYF.

The rearrangement uses TRBV20-1 and TRBJ1-1; a weak D match, TRBD1 (6 bases). The V end was cut by 4 bases, the J end by 6 bases, with 15 bases between. This CDR3 has 13 residues. Germline CDR1 is DFQATT and CDR2 is SNEGSKA (reference sequence). The chain's CDR3 is CSAKPGHTAEAFF. CDR3 coding DNA: TGCAGTGCTAAACCGGGACACACCGCTGAAGCTTTCTTT.

Only a few counts were recorded for this clonotype. The chain couples TRBV2 to TRBJ1-2; no reliable D call. The ends were cut back, 4 bases at V and 0 bases at J, with 6 bases in the middle. Germline values: CDR1 SNHLY, CDR2 FYNNEI. This CDR3 contains 13 residues. CDR3 nucleotide sequence: TGTGCCAGCAGTGGAAGGGCTAACTATGGCTACACCTTC. This sequence encodes CASSGRANYGYTF.

The chain links TRBV5-4 to TRBJ2-7, with 9 bases matching TRBD2. There are 15 residues in the CDR3. Germline V gene lookup returns CDR1 SGHNT and CDR2 YYREEE (reference sequence). V shed 0 bases, J shed 6 bases, and the junction held 7 bases outside the gene matches. Here the CDR3 reads CASSLAGVAGVEQYF. CDR3 sequence (DNA): TGTGCCAGCAGCTTGGCCGGGGTAGCGGGAGTCGAGCAGTACTTC. The full variable domain, rest sourced from reference TRBV5-4 and TRBJ2-7, is ETGVTQSPTHLIKTRGQQVTLRCSSQSGHNTVSWYQQALGQGPQFIFQYYREEENGRGNFPPRFSGLQFPNYSSELNVNALELDDSALYLCASSLAGVAGVEQYFGPGTRLTVT.

This chain links TRBV4-2 with TRBJ1-5; D not resolved. The germline CDR1 and CDR2 sequences are LGHNA and YNFKEQ. This CDR3 comprises 20 residues. V was shortened by 2 bases and J by 0 bases, with 23 bases between the two germline ends. CDR3 sequence: CASSQSPPDGDIYSNQPQHF. CDR3 bases: TGTGCCAGCAGCCAATCACCTCCCGACGGGGATATTTATAGCAATCAGCCCCAGCATTTT.

At least ten counts were recorded for this clonotype. This sequence joins TRBV7-3 and TRBJ1-2; tentatively, D is TRBD1 (5 bases). The V and J ends lost 5 bases and 6 bases respectively, with 10 bases between them. Germline V lookup: CDR1 SGHTA, CDR2 FQGTGA. The CDR3 contains 12 residues. CDR3 sequence: CASSVTGNGYTF. CDR3 nucleotides: TGTGCCAGCAGCGTCACAGGAAATGGCTACACCTTC.

This clonotype was detected a few times. Here the CDR3 reads CSVAGTSGSDSSYEQYF. CDR3 nucleotides: TGCAGCGTTGCCGGGACTAGCGGGAGCGATAGCTCCTACGAGCAGTACTTC. The chain is built from TRBV29-1 and TRBJ2-7; 14 nucleotides align to TRBD2. Germline assignment: CDR1 SQVTM and CDR2 ANQGSEA. The CDR3 is 17 amino acids. V lost 4 bases and J lost 0; bases outside the gene matches: 8.

This clonotype was seen many times. The chain employs TRBV4-3 and TRBJ1-6; D gene uncertain. The ends were cut back, 0 bases at V and 11 bases at J, with 17 bases in the middle. The CDR3 totals 16 residues. The germline V gene encodes CDR1 LGHNA and CDR2 YSLEER. The DNA of the CDR3 is TGCGCCAGCAGCCAAGAACTCGGGCAGCCGGTTACACCCCTCCACTTT. The encoded protein is CASSQELGQPVTPLHF.